The source of this T cell receptor (beta chain) is a study of cytomegalovirus exposure and HLA in healthy donors. Broader study findings: 150 to 200 TCR beta chains were listed as cytomegalovirus-associated. Sequencing depth roughly uniform across donors was assumed in presence/absence analyses. According to an earlier analysis, most TCR beta V segments yielded productive rearrangements about 90% or about 30% of the time.

It was with 60 Vbeta and 13 Jbeta primers that the PCR ran. Sequenced by immunoSEQ multiplex PCR; TCRdb stores in-frame clones only, minus some. The table lists about 130,000 clones, about 74% of them singletons. As for this clone: Its antigen is not known.

This clonotype was sampled from a woman aged 45 to 65 in good health and CMV-seropositive. Sequencing used PBMCs.

Here the CDR3 DNA reads TGTGCCAGCAGTTGGGGGGGCCTATACGAGCAGTACTTC. This translates into CASSWGGLYEQYF. The chain couples TRBV28 to TRBJ2-5, with D perhaps TRBD2 (7 bases). The DNA end favors TRBJ2-7, so the J call may be wrong. Germline assignment: CDR1 MDHEN and CDR2 SYDVKM. The CDR3 runs 13 residues.